Below are 9 T cell receptor beta chains sequenced from a single sample in a study of vaccination effects on CD4 cells after COVID-19. Method: immunoSEQ multiplex PCR; TCRdb's copy keeps in-frame clones and lacks some. The data show roughly 65,000 clones, with approximately 76% seen just once and 2.5% to 3.5% held by the top ten. Antigen-specific CD4+ T cell clonotypes were called by their expansion after viral peptide-pool culture in ViraFEST. Subsequent to a culture period of 10 to 11 days, CD4+ T cells were isolated. None of these healthy vaccinees had been infected with SARS-CoV-2 before vaccination. The antigens these receptors bind are not known. The sample here was CD4+ T cells from PBMCs cultured with HCoV-NL63 spike peptides, taken before COVID-19 vaccination. The source of these receptors is a human donor who received a COVID-19 vaccine.

This clone was counted a single time. The chain combines TRBV25-1 with TRBJ2-1; D is unresolved. The CDR3 runs 15 residues. Trimming left V 2 bases short and J 3 bases short, with 11 bases between. Germline CDR1 and CDR2: MGHDK and SYGVNS. CDR3 residues: CASSEDHGDYNEQFF. The DNA of the CDR3 is TGTGCCAGCAGTGAAGATCATGGGGACTACAATGAGCAGTTCTTC.

The chain uses TRBV19 and TRBJ1-1; 7 nucleotides line up with TRBD1. Germline values: CDR1 LNHDA, CDR2 SQIVND (reference sequence). CDR3 length equals 17 residues. The junction had 16 bases not matched to a gene; V was cut back by 6 bases and J by 3 bases. Written as DNA, the CDR3 is TGTGCCAGTAGATCCTCGGGGAAAGGGGGCGCGGACACTGAAGCTTTCTTT. The encoded protein is CASRSSGKGGADTEAFF. The full variable domain, with the rest looked up from reference TRBV19 and TRBJ1-1, is DGGITQSPKYLFRKEGQNVTLSCEQNLNHDAMYWYRQDPGQGLRLIYYSQIVNDFQKGDIAEGYSVSREKKESFPLTVTSAQKNPTAFYLCASRSSGKGGADTEAFFGQGTRLTVV.

The gene calls are TRBV3-1 (or the pseudogene TRBV3-2) and TRBJ2-6; TRBD1 matches 10 bases. With 6 bases clipped from V and 1 base from J, the junction kept 6 bases outside the gene matches. The CDR3 contains 17 residues. The germline CDR1 and CDR2 sequences are LGHDT and YNNKEL (reference sequence). The chain's CDR3 is CASRGDRGHSGANVLTF. The CDR3 DNA follows: TGTGCCAGCAGGGGAGACAGGGGGCATTCTGGGGCCAACGTCCTGACTTTC.

This clone was recorded only once. The rearrangement links TRBV6-1 to TRBJ1-5; D is unclear. Germline V gene sequence: CDR1 MNHNS, CDR2 SASEGT. There are 18 residues in the CDR3. The ends were cut back, 3 bases at V and 0 bases at J, with 18 bases in the middle. The CDR3 DNA reads as TGTGCCAGCAGTGACCCCGGCAGGCCCGGTTATAGCAATCAGCCCCAGCATTTT. Its translation is CASSDPGRPGYSNQPQHF.

The chain combines TRBV18 with TRBJ2-7; D is undetermined. This CDR3 region has 13 residues. V was pared by 2 bases and J by 6 bases, with 11 bases between. Germline V CDR1 and CDR2: KGHSH, LQKENI. CDR3 residues: CASSPATSVEQYV. The CDR3 bases are TGTGCCAGCTCACCAGCGACTTCGGTCGAGCAGTACGTC.

This clone was detected a few times. The rearrangement uses TRBV15 and TRBJ1-5; D remains ambiguous. Trimming stripped 1 base from V and 8 bases from J, with 15 bases between. This CDR3 is 15 amino acids long. CDR1 is LNHNV and CDR2 is YYDKDF in the germline V gene (reference sequence). The CDR3 coding sequence is TGTGCCACCAGCAGAGGCGACGGTTCACTTGAGCCCCAGCATTTT. This codes for CATSRGDGSLEPQHF.

The chain employs TRBV28 and TRBJ1-6; no firm D call. Germline lookup yields CDR1 MDHEN and CDR2 SYDVKM. Trimming stripped 4 bases from V and 7 bases from J, with 14 bases between. This CDR3 is 15 amino acids long. This CDR3 is CASSYPMGTNSPLHF. CDR3 sequence (DNA): TGTGCCAGCAGTTATCCTATGGGCACGAATTCACCCCTCCACTTT.

The J gene is TRBJ2-3, the V gene TRBV2, with TRBD1 identical over 9 bases. J lost 1 base, V lost 9 bases, and 5 bases had no gene match. The V gene's germline CDR1 is SNHLY and CDR2 FYNNEI. The CDR3 contains 14 residues. CDR3 DNA: TGTGCCAGTCTTCGGGACAGGGGCACAGATACGCAGTATTTT. It encodes CASLRDRGTDTQYF.

This chain uses TRBV27 with TRBJ1-2; 7 nucleotides align to TRBD1. Germline CDR1 MNHEY, CDR2 SMNVEV (reference sequence). The CDR3 covers 14 residues. The V gene end was trimmed by 5 bases and the J gene end by 4 bases; junction bases not matched to a gene: 7. CDR3 nucleotide sequence: TGTGCCAGCAGTCCAAGACAGGGAGGCTATGGCTACACCTTC. Protein: CASSPRQGGYGYTF.